This T cell receptor (beta chain) was identified in a study of identical twins. TCRdb itself ran the 5' RACE reads through MiXCR, one entry per CDR3 protein. The data hold roughly 280,000 distinct CDR3 sequences, with roughly 8.6% observed a single time. Each donor was a healthy Caucasian. The CDR3 runs to 16 residues. Trimming took off 2 bases at V and 5 bases at J, with 16 bases between the two ends. Germline V gene sequence: CDR1 SNHLY, CDR2 FYNNEI. This clonotype was found a few times. What it binds is unknown. Whole-study findings and limits: The same donors were not followed; conclusions instead depended on cross-sectional statistical analysis. Twin pairs had excess sharing that was weaker in beta out-of-frame sequences. Model-predicted out-of-frame TCR alpha sharing fell below observed values in monozygotic twins.

The sample also formed part of further work on yellow fever vaccine responses in identical twins.

The gene calls are TRBV2 and TRBJ1-5; D is unclear. Sequencing input: CD8+ T cells sorted from blood. This TCR derives from a woman in her late teens or twenties in good health. CDR3 sequence: CASSETEYAPHQPQHF. DNA for the CDR3: TGTGCCAGCAGTGAAACCGAGTACGCTCCCCATCAGCCCCAGCATTTT.